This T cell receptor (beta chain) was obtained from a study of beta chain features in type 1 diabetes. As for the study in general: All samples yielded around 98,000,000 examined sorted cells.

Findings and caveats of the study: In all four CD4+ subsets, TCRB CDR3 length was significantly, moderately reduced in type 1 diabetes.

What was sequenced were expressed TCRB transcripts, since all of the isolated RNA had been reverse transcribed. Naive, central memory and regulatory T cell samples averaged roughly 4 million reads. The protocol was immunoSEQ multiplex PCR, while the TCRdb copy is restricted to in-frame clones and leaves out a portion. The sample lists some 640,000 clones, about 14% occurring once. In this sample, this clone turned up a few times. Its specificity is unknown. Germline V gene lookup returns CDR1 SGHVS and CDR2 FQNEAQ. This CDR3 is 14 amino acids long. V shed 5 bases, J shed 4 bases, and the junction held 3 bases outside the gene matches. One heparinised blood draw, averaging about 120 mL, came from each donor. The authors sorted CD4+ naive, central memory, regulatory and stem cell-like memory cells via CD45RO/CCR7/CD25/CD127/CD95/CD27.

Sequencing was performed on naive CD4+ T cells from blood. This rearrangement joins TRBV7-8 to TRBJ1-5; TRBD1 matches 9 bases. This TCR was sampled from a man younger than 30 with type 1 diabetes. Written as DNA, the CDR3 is TGTGCCAGCAGCCCAGACAGGGGGAATCAGCCCCAGCATTTT. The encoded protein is CASSPDRGNQPQHF.